This T cell receptor beta chain was captured by sequencing in a study of T cell responses to AZD1222 COVID-19 vaccine. Only in-frame clones appear in the TCRdb table, and some are missing; sequencing was by immunoSEQ multiplex PCR. The sample shows about 150,000 clones, 80% to 90% of them seen only once. This CDR3 contains 12 residues. Germline V CDR1 and CDR2: MNHNS, SASEGT. V lost 6 bases and J lost 2, with 8 bases in between. The sequencing used peripheral blood, collected after recovery from COVID-19. This rearrangement joins TRBV6-1 to TRBJ2-7; no clear D. The TCR was taken from an adult who had recovered from COVID-19. This CDR3 is CASSRLTYEQYF. The CDR3 bases are TGTGCCAGCAGCAGACTCACCTACGAGCAGTACTTC.